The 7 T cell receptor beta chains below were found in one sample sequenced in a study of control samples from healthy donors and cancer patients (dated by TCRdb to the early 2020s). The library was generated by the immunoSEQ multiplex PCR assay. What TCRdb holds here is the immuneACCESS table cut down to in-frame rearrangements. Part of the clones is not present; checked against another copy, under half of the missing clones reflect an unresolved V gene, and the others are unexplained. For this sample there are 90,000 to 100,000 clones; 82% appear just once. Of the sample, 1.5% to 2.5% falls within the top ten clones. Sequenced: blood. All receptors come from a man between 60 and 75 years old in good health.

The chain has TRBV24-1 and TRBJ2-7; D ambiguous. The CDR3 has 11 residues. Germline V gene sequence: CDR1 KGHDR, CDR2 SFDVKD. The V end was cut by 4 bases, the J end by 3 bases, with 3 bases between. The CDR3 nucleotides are TGTGCCACCAGTGACCTCTACGAGCAGTACTTC. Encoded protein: CATSDLYEQYF.

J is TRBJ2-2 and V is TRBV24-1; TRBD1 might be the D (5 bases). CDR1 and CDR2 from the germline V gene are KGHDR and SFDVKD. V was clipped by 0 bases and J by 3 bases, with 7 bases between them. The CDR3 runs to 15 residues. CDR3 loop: CATSDLGRDTGELFF. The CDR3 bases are TGTGCCACCAGTGATTTGGGCAGGGACACCGGGGAGCTGTTTTTT.

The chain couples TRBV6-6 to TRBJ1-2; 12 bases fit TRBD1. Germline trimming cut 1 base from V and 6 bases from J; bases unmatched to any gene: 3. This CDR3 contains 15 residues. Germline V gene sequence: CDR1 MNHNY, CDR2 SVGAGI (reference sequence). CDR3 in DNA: TGTGCCAGCAGTTACTTGGGACAGGGGGCGGATGGCTACACCTTC. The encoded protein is CASSYLGQGADGYTF.

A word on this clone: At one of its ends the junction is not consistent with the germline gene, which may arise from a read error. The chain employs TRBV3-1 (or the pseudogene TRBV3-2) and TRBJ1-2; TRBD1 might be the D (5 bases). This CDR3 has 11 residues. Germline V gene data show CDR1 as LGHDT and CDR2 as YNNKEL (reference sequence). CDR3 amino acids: CASSQEGAPSF. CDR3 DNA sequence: TGTGCCAGCAGCCAAGAAGGGGCACCGTCCTTC.

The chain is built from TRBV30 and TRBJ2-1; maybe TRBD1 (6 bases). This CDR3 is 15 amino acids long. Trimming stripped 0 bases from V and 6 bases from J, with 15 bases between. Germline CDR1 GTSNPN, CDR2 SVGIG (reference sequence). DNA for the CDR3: TGTGCCTGGAGTGTAGGGCAGGGGTCCCTCAATGAGCAGTTCTTC. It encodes CAWSVGQGSLNEQFF.

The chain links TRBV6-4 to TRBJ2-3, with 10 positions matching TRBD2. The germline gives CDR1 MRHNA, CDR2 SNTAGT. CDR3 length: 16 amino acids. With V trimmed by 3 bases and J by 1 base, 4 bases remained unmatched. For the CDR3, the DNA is TGTGCCAGCAGTGAAAAGGGGACTAGCGGCACAGATACGCAGTATTTT. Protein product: CASSEKGTSGTDTQYF.

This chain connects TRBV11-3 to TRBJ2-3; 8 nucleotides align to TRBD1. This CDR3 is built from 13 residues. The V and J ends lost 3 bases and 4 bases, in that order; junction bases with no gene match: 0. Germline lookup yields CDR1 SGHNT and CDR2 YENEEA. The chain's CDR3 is CASSLDRADTQYF. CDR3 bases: TGTGCCAGCAGCTTGGACAGGGCAGATACGCAGTATTTT.